This T cell receptor beta chain was observed in a study of prognosis after radiotherapy for stage I lung cancer (TCRdb year 2021). A note on the overall study: Roughly 20 stage I NSCLC patients were enrolled in Nanjing, China, between 2018 and early 2019. About 15 of the patients presented with newly diagnosed primary stage I lung tumors; several had oligometastatic NSCLC following surgical resection of the primary tumor. All patients were regarded as medically inoperable, because of comorbidities in about eleven patients and refusal of surgery in 6 to 8 patients. Ages in the cohort of over ten men and over 5 women ranged from about 50 to 85 years, with a median of 74. Squamous cell carcinoma histology was identified in six to eight patients, and adenocarcinoma histology was identified in eleven to twelve patients. Using image-guided IMRT or VMAT, SBRT was delivered in 3 to 5 fractions at a biologically effective dose of at least 100 Gy. SBRT was not combined with any concurrent therapy in any patient. Distant metastases were developed by four of the 19 patients after SBRT, at a median of about seven months, whereas no significant progression was observed in the other 15 patients. This study profiled peripheral blood TCR beta repertoires from stage I NSCLC patients before and after stereotactic body radiotherapy and linked the repertoires to distant failure. The study took one blood sample before SBRT and one after SBRT from each of approximately 19 patients and sequenced all 38 samples.

To note about this clonotype: Its specific antigen is unknown. Base-call qualities are not available, and no considerably larger clone is one nucleotide away.

Findings and caveats that apply to the study as a whole: After SBRT, the number of unique TCR clones decreased (median about 9,900 before versus 6,500 to 7,500 after; Wilcoxon paired P=0.011). Post-SBRT Shannon entropy and its change from baseline were lower in patients who developed distant metastases; baseline Shannon entropy was not associated with metastases. No determination of tumor specificity was made for expanded TCR clones. None of the reported P values were adjusted for multiple comparisons. The study was limited by its small cohort and short follow-up, and the findings require independent validation. Differences in TRBV and TRBJ usage frequencies by metastasis status were reportedly observed in two V genes at baseline and in several V and two J genes after SBRT.

Two rounds of multiplex PCR on genomic DNA were used to amplify the TCR beta CDR3 region. The first PCR round used primers specific to each TRBV and TRBJ gene, with sequences filed in Chinese patent CN105087789A. Universal primers were used in the second round of PCR. The Roche High Pure PCR Template Preparation Kit was used to extract genomic DNA from frozen PBMCs. Libraries were sequenced paired-end with 151 bp reads on an Illumina HiSeq 3000. Concerning the study's data processing: CutAdapt was used to remove raw reads lacking the multiplex PCR primer sequences. PEAR was used to merge high-quality paired reads into contigs. MiXCR assigned TRB V, D and J gene segments to each contig by aligning to reference sequences. To remove sequencing errors, CDR3 sequences were clustered according to base quality and sequence similarity. Diversity was calculated as Shannon entropy divided by the natural log of the number of productive TCR sequences. Clonality was defined as one minus Shannon entropy divided by the natural log of the number of unique clonotypes. Progression-free survival cut-offs for repertoire metrics were chosen using the Youden index of ROC curves, with analyses run in R 3.5.3. TCRdb passed the public sequencing reads through fastp at Q25 and MiXCR, retaining productive beta sequences. Every CDR3 protein is listed once, alongside the most common genes and DNA of its rows. The V and J calls and clone size are TCRdb's, not the authors'. The sample table shows tens of thousands of distinct CDR3 sequences, and approximately 35% are seen once. The top ten constitute 9.2% of the sample.

All patients had node-negative disease on CT and PET/CT, and none had a history of other malignancies or prior chemotherapy or radiotherapy. At each of the two time points, six milliliters of peripheral venous blood were collected into EDTA tubes. PBMCs were isolated by Ficoll-Paque Plus density-gradient centrifugation. Immediately after collection, samples were stored at -80 degrees C until analysis. Including the terminal cysteine and phenylalanine, the CDR3 comprises 14 residues. Of all the DNA, just the CDR3 is kept, 42 bases in frame from base 1. V trim: 1 base; J trim: 9 bases; unmatched bases: 5. As encoded in the germline V gene, CDR1 is MDHEN while CDR2 is SYDVKM.

The receptor comes from a donor over 45 with non-small cell lung cancer. The chain couples TRBV28 to TRBJ2-7; 11 bases in the middle match TRBD2. This specimen was PBMCs, taken before or after stereotactic body radiation therapy (not recorded which). In nucleotide form, the sequence is TGTGCCAGCAGTTTATATAGCGGGAGGGTAAGGCAGTACTTC. The encoded protein is CASSLYSGRVRQYF.